This T cell receptor beta chain was sequenced in a study of control samples from healthy donors and cancer patients. The assay was immunoSEQ multiplex PCR, and TCRdb's table has in-frame clones only and misses some. The sample contains 65,000 to 90,000 clones, 89% of which appear only once. CDR3 length equals 16 residues. Germline V lookup: CDR1 LNHDA, CDR2 SQIVND (reference sequence). The V end was cut by 3 bases, the J end by 1 base, with 15 bases between. The count of this clone is one. Sample: PBMCs. The chain links TRBV19 to TRBJ2-5; D might be TRBD2 (6 bases). The clonotype comes from a woman aged 45 to 65 with colorectal cancer. CDR3 coding DNA: TGTGCCAGTAGTATCGTCGTACTAGCACCCCAAGAGACCCAGTACTTC. Translated: CASSIVVLAPQETQYF. Full variable domain (outside the CDR3, taken from reference TRBV19 and TRBJ2-5): DGGITQSPKYLFRKEGQNVTLSCEQNLNHDAMYWYRQDPGQGLRLIYYSQIVNDFQKGDIAEGYSVSREKKESFPLTVTSAQKNPTAFYLCASSIVVLAPQETQYFGPGTRLLVL.